These T cell receptor beta chains were read from a single sample in a study of T cell repertoires in cytomegalovirus infection. The antigens for these receptors are not known. MiXCR, run by TCRdb on the reads, gives a single entry per CDR3 protein. This table holds about 110,000 distinct CDR3 sequences, about 30% found once. Sequences were derived from CD8+ T cells from cultured PBMCs, sampled from culture after CMV antigen stimulation. All receptors derive from a human donor in good health (CMV status not recorded). Some clones in this sample may be carry-over from other donors' samples. The CDR3 runs from the conserved cysteine through the conserved F or W. Each record gives: V gene, D gene, J gene, clone size, CDR3 DNA, CDR3 protein. D genes are given only for firm matches. Clone size is shown for a subset of rows, as once, few, many or a class of expanded clone.

V: TRBV6-8; D: -; J: TRBJ2-2; size: few; DNA: TGTGCCAGCAGTTACTCAGGGTGGACCGGGGAGCTGTTTTTT; CDR3: CASSYSGWTGELFF
V: TRBV7-9; D: -; J: TRBJ2-6; size: -; DNA: TGTGCCAGCTGGAACTCTGGGGCCAACGTCCTGACTTTC; CDR3: CASWNSGANVLTF
V: TRBV27; D: TRBD1; J: TRBJ1-2; size: many; DNA: TGTGCCAGCAGGGGACAGGGGATAGGCTACACCTTC; CDR3: CASRGQGIGYTF
V: TRBV6-5; D: -; J: TRBJ2-3; size: -; DNA: TGTGCCAGCAGTTCCCCCCGGCGGGGACTCACAGATACGCAGTATTTT; CDR3: CASSSPRRGLTDTQYF
V: TRBV27; D: TRBD1; J: TRBJ1-4; size: few; DNA: TGTGCCAGCAGTCCGGGACAGATTAATGAAAAACTGTTTTTT; CDR3: CASSPGQINEKLFF
V: TRBV2; D: -; J: TRBJ1-1; size: -; DNA: TGTGCCAGCAGTGAGTGGGCGAACACTGAAGCTTTCTTT; CDR3: CASSEWANTEAFF
V: TRBV27; D: TRBD1; J: TRBJ2-7; size: -; DNA: TGTGCCAGTGGGTTGGGGAGACAGGGACACGAGCAGTACTTC; CDR3: CASGLGRQGHEQYF
V: TRBV12-3/TRBV12-4; D: TRBD1; J: TRBJ1-6; size: many; DNA: TGTGCCAGCAGTCCCGGACAGGGGACTGGAACCCTCCACTTT; CDR3: CASSPGQGTGTLHF
V: TRBV6-2/TRBV6-3; D: -; J: TRBJ1-1; size: -; DNA: TGTGCCAGCAGTTACTCGTGGGAAGTCGCTGAAGCTTTCTTT; CDR3: CASSYSWEVAEAFF
V: TRBV2; D: -; J: TRBJ1-5; size: many; DNA: TGTGCCAGCAGTGAATACCGGTTTTGGCCCCAGCATTTT; CDR3: CASSEYRFWPQHF
V: TRBV10-3; D: TRBD2; J: TRBJ2-1; size: few; DNA: TGTGCCATCAGTGAGTCGACGGGGGGGAGCTCCTACAATGAGCAGTTCTTC; CDR3: CAISESTGGSSYNEQFF
V: TRBV7-2; D: -; J: TRBJ1-2; size: many; DNA: TGTGCCAGCAGCATACGGACACATGGCTACACCTTC; CDR3: CASSIRTHGYTF
V: TRBV7-8; D: -; J: TRBJ2-2; size: many; DNA: TGTGCCAGCAGCTTCGAGTACACCGGGGAGCTGTTTTTT; CDR3: CASSFEYTGELFF
V: TRBV27; D: -; J: TRBJ1-6; size: many; DNA: TGTGCCAGCAGTTGGAACAACGCCTCACCCCTCCACTTT; CDR3: CASSWNNASPLHF
V: TRBV2; D: -; J: TRBJ2-7; size: -; DNA: TGTGCCAGCCGACAACCAACGAGCTCCTACGAGCAGTACTTC; CDR3: CASRQPTSSYEQYF
V: TRBV12-3/TRBV12-4; D: TRBD2; J: TRBJ2-2; size: few; DNA: TGTGCCAGCAGCCAAGGACTAGCGGGGTACACCGGGGAGCTGTTTTTT; CDR3: CASSQGLAGYTGELFF
V: TRBV2; D: -; J: TRBJ2-7; size: -; DNA: TGTGCCACGCGGGGCCACGAGCAGTACTTC; CDR3: CATRGHEQYF
V: TRBV7-2; D: TRBD2; J: TRBJ2-3; size: many; DNA: TGTGCCAGCAGCAAAATGGCTAGCGGGGGGTCCAGGGATACGCAGTATTTT; CDR3: CASSKMASGGSRDTQYF
V: TRBV27; D: -; J: TRBJ1-6; size: few; DNA: TGTGCCAGCAGTTTAGCTCGATCCGGGGCGAATTCACCCCTCCACTTT; CDR3: CASSLARSGANSPLHF
V: TRBV19; D: TRBD1; J: TRBJ2-7; size: -; DNA: TGTGCCAGTAGTATCAAAAGGACAGGGGTTGCCTACGAGCAGTACTTC; CDR3: CASSIKRTGVAYEQYF
V: TRBV29-1; D: TRBD1; J: TRBJ1-1; size: few; DNA: TGCAGCGTTGAAAGGAGGGGGCTCGCTGAAGCTTTCTTT; CDR3: CSVERRGLAEAFF
V: TRBV19; D: TRBD2; J: TRBJ2-1; size: -; DNA: TGTGCCAGTAGTATAGATTGGGAGACTAGCGGGGATGAGCAGTTCTTC; CDR3: CASSIDWETSGDEQFF
V: TRBV11-1; D: TRBD2; J: TRBJ2-5; size: once; DNA: TGTGCCAGCAGCTCCTGGACTGGCGGGGGACAAGAGACCCAGTACTTC; CDR3: CASSSWTGGGQETQYF